What follows are 10 T cell receptor beta chains derived from one specimen sequenced in a study of blood T cell repertoires in COVID-19. Repertoires were generated with immunoSEQ multiplex PCR, while TCRdb's copy carries only in-frame clones and drops some. The sample includes about 140,000 clones, 65% to 85% seen only once; the top ten take 3.5% to 4.5%. Sequencing was carried out using peripheral blood. These receptors all stem from a woman aged 55-70 years with acute or convalescent COVID-19.

The chain combines TRBV11-2 with TRBJ2-1; 7 bases agree with TRBD2. V lost 5 bases and J lost 6; bases outside the gene matches: 22. The CDR3 extends over 19 amino acids. Looked up from germline, CDR1 is SGHAT and CDR2 is FQNNGV. The CDR3 nucleotides are TGTGCCAGCAGCCCAATCTCCTCTTATCTAGCGGACGGCCGCAATGAGCAGTTCTTC. It translates to CASSPISSYLADGRNEQFF. The complete variable domain, with remaining parts taken from reference TRBV11-2 and TRBJ2-1, reads EAGVAQSPRYKIIEKRQSVAFWCNPISGHATLYWYQQILGQGPKLLIQFQNNGVVDDSQLPKDRFSAERLKGVDSTLKIQPAKLEDSAVYLCASSPISSYLADGRNEQFFGPGTRLTVL.

This chain joins TRBV18 and TRBJ2-5; 10 bases agree with TRBD2. This CDR3 is built from 14 residues. Per the germline V gene, CDR1 is KGHSH and CDR2 is LQKENI. With 6 bases clipped from V and 0 bases from J, the junction kept 1 base outside the gene matches. For the CDR3, the DNA is TGTGCCAGCTCTGGGACTAGCGACCAAGAGACCCAGTACTTC. As protein: CASSGTSDQETQYF.

V is TRBV24-1 and J is TRBJ2-5; 7 nucleotides align to TRBD2. The CDR3 has 14 residues. Germline V lookup: CDR1 KGHDR, CDR2 SFDVKD. J gave up 5 bases and V 3 bases, and 5 bases lay outside the gene matches. The DNA of the CDR3 is TGTGCCACCAGTGATCATCCCGGGGGGGAGACCCAGTACTTC. Amino acid sequence: CATSDHPGGETQYF.

This rearrangement joins TRBV6-2 or TRBV6-3 to TRBJ2-7; the D gene is possibly TRBD2 (5 bases). V lost 3 bases and J lost 3, with 9 bases in between. The V gene's germline CDR1 is MNHEY and CDR2 SVGEGT. This CDR3 spans 13 amino acids. The CDR3 DNA reads TGTGCCAGCAGTTATTTAGCGCACTACGAGCAGTACTTC. The encoded protein is CASSYLAHYEQYF.

The CDR3 loop reads CASRRTSGSYEQYF. CDR3 nucleotide sequence: TGTGCCAGCCGACGGACTAGCGGGAGCTACGAGCAGTACTTC. The chain uses TRBV19 and TRBJ2-7, with TRBD2 matching 13 bases. The V gene's germline CDR1 is LNHDA and CDR2 SQIVND (reference sequence). This CDR3 has 14 residues. Trimming took 9 bases from V and 3 from J; bases not matched to a gene: 5.

In DNA form, the CDR3 reads TGTGCCAGTAGTCGCTCTAGCGGGAGTTCTTCAGATACGCAGTATTTT. It is translated as CASSRSSGSSSDTQYF. The chain links TRBV19 to TRBJ2-3, with 10 bases lining up with TRBD2. Germline V gene data show CDR1 as LNHDA and CDR2 as SQIVND (reference sequence). J was trimmed by 4 bases and V by 5 bases; bases with no gene match: 9. The CDR3 sequence is 16 residues long.

This rearrangement joins TRBV5-5 to TRBJ1-5; D remains unclear. Germline V gene sequence: CDR1 SGHKS, CDR2 YYEKEE (reference sequence). V was clipped by 0 bases and J by 0 bases, with 7 bases between them. The CDR3 runs to 15 residues. The CDR3 reads CASSLATTSNQPQHF. Here the CDR3 DNA reads TGTGCCAGCAGCTTGGCAACAACTAGCAATCAGCCCCAGCATTTT.

J is TRBJ1-5 and V is TRBV6-1; 11 bases match TRBD1. V lost 4 bases and J lost 5; bases outside the gene matches: 10. CDR3 length: 17 amino acids. Germline-derived CDR1 and CDR2 are MNHNS and SASEGT. The DNA of the CDR3 is TGTGCCAGCAGTGGGAGTCTTGGACAGGGGGCTTATCAGCCCCAGCATTTT. Translated, it gives CASSGSLGQGAYQPQHF.

This clone showed up just once. The chain carries TRBV18 and TRBJ2-1, with 8 positions matching TRBD2. The CDR3 length is 13 residues. Losses at the gene ends were 4 bases for V and 8 bases for J; bases not matched to a gene: 4. Looked up from germline, CDR1 is KGHSH and CDR2 is LQKENI. Written as DNA, the CDR3 is TGTGCCAGCTCACGGACTAGCCTCGATGAGCAGTTCTTC. Translation: CASSRTSLDEQFF.

The chain uses TRBV7-8 and TRBJ1-1; D gene unclear. Germline V gives CDR1 SGHVS, CDR2 FQNEAQ. Trimming took 6 bases from V and 4 from J, leaving 12 bases between them. The CDR3 spans 13 residues. The CDR3 nucleotides are TGTGCCAGCAGTTATCTTCAGGTCACTGAAGCTTTCTTT. Amino acid sequence: CASSYLQVTEAFF.